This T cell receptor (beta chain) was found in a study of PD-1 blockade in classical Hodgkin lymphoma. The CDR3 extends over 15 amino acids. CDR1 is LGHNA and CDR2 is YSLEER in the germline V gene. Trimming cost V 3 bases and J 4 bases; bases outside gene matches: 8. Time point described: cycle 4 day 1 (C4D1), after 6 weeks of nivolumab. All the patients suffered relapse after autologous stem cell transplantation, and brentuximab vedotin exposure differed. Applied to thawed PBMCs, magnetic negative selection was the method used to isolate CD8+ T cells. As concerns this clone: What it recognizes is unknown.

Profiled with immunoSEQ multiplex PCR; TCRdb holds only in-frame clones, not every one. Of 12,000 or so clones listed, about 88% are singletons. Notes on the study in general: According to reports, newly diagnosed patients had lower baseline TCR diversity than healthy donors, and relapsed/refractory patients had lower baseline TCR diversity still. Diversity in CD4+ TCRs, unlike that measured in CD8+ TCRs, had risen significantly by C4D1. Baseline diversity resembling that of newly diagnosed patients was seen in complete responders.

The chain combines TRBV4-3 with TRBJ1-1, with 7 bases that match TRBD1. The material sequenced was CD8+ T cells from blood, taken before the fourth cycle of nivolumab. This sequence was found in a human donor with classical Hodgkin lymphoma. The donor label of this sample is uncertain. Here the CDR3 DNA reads TGCGCCAGCAGCCATCACAGGGGTCTAGGCACTGAAGCTTTCTTT. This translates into CASSHHRGLGTEAFF.